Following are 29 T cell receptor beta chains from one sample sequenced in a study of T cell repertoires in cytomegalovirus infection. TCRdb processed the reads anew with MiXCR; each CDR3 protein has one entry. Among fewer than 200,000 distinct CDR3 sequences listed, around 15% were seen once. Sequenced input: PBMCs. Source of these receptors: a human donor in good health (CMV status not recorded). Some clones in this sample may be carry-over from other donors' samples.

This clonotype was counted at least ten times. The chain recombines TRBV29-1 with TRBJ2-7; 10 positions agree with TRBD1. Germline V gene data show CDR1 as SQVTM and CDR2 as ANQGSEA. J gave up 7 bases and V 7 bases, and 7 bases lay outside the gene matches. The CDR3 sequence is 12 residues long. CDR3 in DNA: TGCAGCGCCTGGACAGGGGGGCATGAGCAGTACTTC. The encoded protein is CSAWTGGHEQYF.

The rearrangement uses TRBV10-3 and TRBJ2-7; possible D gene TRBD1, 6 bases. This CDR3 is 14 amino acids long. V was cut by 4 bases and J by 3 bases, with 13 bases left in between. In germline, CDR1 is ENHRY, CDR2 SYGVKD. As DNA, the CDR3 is TGTGCCATCAGTGTCCAGGGGTCAGGCTACGAGCAGTACTTC. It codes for CAISVQGSGYEQYF.

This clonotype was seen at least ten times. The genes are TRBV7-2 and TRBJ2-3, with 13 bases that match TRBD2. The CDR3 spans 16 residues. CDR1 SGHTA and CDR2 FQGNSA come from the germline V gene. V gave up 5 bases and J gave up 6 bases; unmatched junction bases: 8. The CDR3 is CASSLRTSGRGDTQYF. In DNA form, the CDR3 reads TGTGCCAGCAGCCTAAGGACTAGCGGGAGAGGGGATACGCAGTATTTT.

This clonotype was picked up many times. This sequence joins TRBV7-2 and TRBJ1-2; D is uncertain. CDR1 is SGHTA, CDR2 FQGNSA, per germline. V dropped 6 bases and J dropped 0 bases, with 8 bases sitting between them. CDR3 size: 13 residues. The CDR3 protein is CASRAASNYGYTF. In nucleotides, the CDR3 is TGTGCCAGCAGAGCGGCTTCTAACTATGGCTACACCTTC.

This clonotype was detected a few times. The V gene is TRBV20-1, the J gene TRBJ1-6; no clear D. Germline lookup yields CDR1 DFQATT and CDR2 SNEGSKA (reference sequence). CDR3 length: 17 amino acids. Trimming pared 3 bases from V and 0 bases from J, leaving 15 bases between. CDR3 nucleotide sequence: TGCAGTGCTAGTGGTCCAGCCCCAAGCTCCTATAATTCACCCCTCCACTTT. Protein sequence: CSASGPAPSSYNSPLHF.

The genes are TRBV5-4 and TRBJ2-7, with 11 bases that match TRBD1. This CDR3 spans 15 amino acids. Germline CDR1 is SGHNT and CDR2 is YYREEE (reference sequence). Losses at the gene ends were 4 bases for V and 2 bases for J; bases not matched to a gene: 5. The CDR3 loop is CASSGGQGAPYEQYF. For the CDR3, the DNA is TGTGCCAGCAGCGGTGGACAGGGGGCTCCCTACGAGCAGTACTTC. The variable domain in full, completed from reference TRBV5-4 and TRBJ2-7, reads ETGVTQSPTHLIKTRGQQVTLRCSSQSGHNTVSWYQQALGQGPQFIFQYYREEENGRGNFPPRFSGLQFPNYSSELNVNALELDDSALYLCASSGGQGAPYEQYFGPGTRLTVT.

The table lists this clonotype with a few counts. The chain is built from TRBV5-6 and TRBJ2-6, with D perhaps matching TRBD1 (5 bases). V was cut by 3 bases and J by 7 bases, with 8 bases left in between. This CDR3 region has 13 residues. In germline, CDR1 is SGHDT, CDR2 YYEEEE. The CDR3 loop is CASSSTVANVLTF. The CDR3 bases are TGTGCCAGCAGCTCGACAGTAGCCAACGTCCTGACTTTC.

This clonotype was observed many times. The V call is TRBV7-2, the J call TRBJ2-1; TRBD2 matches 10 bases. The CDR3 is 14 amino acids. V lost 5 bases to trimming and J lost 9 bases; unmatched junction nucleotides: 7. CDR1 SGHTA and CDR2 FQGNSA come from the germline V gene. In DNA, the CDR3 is TGTGCCAGCAGCACCGCTAGCGGGAGAAGTGAGCAGTTCTTC. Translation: CASSTASGRSEQFF.

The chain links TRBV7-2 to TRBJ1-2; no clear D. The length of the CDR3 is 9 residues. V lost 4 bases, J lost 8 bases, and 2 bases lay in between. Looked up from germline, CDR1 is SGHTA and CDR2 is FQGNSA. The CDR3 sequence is CASSSGYTF. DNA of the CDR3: TGTGCCAGCAGCTCGGGCTACACCTTC.

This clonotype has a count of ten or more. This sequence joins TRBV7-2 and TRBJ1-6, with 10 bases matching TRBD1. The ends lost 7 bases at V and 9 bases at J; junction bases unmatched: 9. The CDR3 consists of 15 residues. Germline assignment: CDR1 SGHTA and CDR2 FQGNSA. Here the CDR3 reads CASTARQGAISPLHF. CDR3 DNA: TGTGCCAGCACCGCCAGACAGGGGGCGATTTCACCCCTCCACTTT.

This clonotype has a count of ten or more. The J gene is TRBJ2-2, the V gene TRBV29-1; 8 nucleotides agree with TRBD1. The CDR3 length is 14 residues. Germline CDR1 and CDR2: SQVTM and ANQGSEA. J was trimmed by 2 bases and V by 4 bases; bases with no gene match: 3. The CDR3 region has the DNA TGCAGCGTTGGACAGGGGTTCAACACCGGGGAGCTGTTTTTT. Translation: CSVGQGFNTGELFF.

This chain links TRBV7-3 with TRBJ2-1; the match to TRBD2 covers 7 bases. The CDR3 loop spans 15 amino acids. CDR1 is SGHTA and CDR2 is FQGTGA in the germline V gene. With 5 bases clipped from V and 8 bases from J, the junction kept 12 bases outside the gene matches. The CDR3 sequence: CASSPKMGGVDEQFF. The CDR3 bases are TGTGCCAGCAGCCCGAAAATGGGAGGGGTGGATGAGCAGTTCTTC.

In DNA form, the CDR3 reads TGTGCCAGCTCACCACCTTTGTACAATGAGCAGTTCTTC. Amino acids: CASSPPLYNEQFF. The chain is built from TRBV18 and TRBJ2-1; D remains ambiguous. The CDR3 runs to 13 residues. Germline-derived CDR1 and CDR2 are KGHSH and LQKENI. Between the trimmed V and J ends, which lost 0 bases and 4 bases, there was a span of 4 bases.

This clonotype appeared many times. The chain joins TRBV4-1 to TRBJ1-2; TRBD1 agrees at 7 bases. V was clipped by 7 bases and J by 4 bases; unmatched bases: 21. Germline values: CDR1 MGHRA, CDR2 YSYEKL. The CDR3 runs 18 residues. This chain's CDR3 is CASNDLTGGTVDRYGYTF. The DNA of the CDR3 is TGCGCCAGCAACGATCTCACCGGCGGGACAGTGGACCGCTATGGCTACACCTTC.

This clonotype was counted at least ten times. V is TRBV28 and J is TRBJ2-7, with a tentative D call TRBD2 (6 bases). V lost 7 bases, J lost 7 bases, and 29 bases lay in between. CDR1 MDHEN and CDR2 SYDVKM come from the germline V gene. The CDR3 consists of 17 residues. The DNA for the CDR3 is TGTGCCAGCACCATTCTGGGGGGAAGAGCCTGGAGTGGAGAGCAGTACTTC. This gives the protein CASTILGGRAWSGEQYF.

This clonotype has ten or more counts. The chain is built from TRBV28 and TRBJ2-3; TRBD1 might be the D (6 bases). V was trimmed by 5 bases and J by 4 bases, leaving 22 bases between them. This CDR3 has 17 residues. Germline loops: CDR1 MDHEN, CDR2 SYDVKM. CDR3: CASSAVGQGLSADTQYF. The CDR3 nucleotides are TGTGCCAGCAGTGCGGTCGGCCAGGGGTTATCCGCAGATACGCAGTATTTT. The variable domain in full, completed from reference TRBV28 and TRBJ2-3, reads DVKVTQSSRYLVKRTGEKVFLECVQDMDHENMFWYRQDPGLGLRLIYFSYDVKMKEKGDIPEGYSVSREKKERFSLILESASTNQTSMYLCASSAVGQGLSADTQYFGPGTRLTVL.

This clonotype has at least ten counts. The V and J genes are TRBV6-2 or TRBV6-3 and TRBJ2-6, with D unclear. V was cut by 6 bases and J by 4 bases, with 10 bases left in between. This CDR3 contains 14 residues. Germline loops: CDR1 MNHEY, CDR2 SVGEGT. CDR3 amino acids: CASSPPPGANVLTF. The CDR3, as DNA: TGTGCCAGCAGCCCCCCACCCGGGGCCAACGTCCTGACTTTC.

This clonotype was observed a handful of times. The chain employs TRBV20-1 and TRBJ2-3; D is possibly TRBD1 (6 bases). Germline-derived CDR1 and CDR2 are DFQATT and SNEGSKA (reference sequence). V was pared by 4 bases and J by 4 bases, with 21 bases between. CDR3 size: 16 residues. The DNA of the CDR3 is TGCAGTGCTACGCGCCGGAACAGGGAGCTGTCAGATACGCAGTATTTT. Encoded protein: CSATRRNRELSDTQYF.

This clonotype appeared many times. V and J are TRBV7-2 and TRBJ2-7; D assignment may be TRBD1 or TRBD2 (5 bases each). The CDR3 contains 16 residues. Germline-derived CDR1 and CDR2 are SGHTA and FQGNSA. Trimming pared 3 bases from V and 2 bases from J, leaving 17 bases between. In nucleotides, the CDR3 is TGTGCCAGCAGCTTTTCAAGGGACCTACCGACCTACGAGCAGTACTTC. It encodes CASSFSRDLPTYEQYF.

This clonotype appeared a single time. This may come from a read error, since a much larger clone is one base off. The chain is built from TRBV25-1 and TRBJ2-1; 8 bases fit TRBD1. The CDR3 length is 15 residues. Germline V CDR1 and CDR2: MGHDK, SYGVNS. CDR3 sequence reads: CASSEPGGSYYEQFF. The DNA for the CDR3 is TGTGCCAGCAGTGAACCAGGGGGCTCCTACTATGAGCAGTTCTTC.

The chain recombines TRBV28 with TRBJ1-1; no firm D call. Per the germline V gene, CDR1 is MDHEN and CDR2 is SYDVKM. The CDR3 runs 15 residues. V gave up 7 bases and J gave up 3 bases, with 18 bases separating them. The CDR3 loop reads CASTPGWAGDTEAFF. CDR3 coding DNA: TGTGCCAGCACTCCTGGCTGGGCCGGGGACACTGAAGCTTTCTTT.

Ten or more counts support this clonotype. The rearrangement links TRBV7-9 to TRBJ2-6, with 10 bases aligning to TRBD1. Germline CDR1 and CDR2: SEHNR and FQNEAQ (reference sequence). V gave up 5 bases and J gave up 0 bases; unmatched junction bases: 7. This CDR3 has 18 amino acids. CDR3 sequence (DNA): TGTGCCAGCAGCCCCGGACAGGGGGTCAACTCTGGGGCCAACGTCCTGACTTTC. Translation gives CASSPGQGVNSGANVLTF.

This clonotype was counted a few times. The CDR3 DNA sequence: TGCAGCGTCGCCAGCGGGGCCAAAAACATTCAGTACTTC. Translation gives CSVASGAKNIQYF. The chain couples TRBV29-1 to TRBJ2-4; D might be TRBD2 (6 bases). This CDR3 comprises 13 residues. Germline loops: CDR1 SQVTM, CDR2 ANQGSEA. V dropped 6 bases and J dropped 1 base, with 10 bases sitting between them.

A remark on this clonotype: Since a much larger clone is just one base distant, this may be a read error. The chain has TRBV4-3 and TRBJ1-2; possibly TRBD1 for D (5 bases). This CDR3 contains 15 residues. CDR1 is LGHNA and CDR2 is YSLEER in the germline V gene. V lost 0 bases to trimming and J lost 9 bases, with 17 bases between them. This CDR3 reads CASSQEGGRRDCYTF. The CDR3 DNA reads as TGCGCCAGCAGCCAAGAGGGGGGTCGTCGGGATTGCTACACCTTC.

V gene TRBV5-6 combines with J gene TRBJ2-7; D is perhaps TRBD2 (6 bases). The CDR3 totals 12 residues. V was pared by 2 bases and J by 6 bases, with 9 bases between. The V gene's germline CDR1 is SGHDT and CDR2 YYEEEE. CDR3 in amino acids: CASSLGRGEQYF. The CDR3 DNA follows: TGTGCCAGCAGCTTAGGGCGGGGCGAGCAGTACTTC.

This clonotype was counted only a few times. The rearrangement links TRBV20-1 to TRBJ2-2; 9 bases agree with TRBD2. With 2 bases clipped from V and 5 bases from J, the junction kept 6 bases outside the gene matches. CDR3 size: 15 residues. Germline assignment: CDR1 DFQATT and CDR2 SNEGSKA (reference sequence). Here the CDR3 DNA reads TGCAGTGCTAGATACGGCGGGAGGGGGACCGGGGAGCTGTTTTTT. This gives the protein CSARYGGRGTGELFF.

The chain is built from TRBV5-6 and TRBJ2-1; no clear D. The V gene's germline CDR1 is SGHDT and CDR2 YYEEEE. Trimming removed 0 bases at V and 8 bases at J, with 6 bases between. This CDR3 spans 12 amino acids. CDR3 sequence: CASSLGWDEQFF. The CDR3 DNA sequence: TGTGCCAGCAGCTTGGGATGGGATGAGCAGTTCTTC.

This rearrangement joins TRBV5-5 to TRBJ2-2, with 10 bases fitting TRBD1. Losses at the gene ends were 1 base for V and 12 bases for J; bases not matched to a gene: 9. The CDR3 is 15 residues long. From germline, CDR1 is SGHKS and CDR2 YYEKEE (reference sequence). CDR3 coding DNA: TGTGCCAGCAGCTTGTTCGAGACAGGGGGCAGACAGCTGTTTTTT. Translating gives CASSLFETGGRQLFF.

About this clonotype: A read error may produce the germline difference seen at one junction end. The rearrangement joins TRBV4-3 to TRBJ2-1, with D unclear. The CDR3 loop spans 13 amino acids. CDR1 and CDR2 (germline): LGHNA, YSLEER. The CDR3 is CASSLQAYQDPYF. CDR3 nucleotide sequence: TGCGCCAGCAGCTTACAAGCTTACCAGGATCCGTACTTC.